These 10 T cell receptor beta chains share one sample of origin, sequenced in a study of response to subunit inactivated influenza vaccine. TCRdb re-called the RT-PCR reads with MiXCR, one entry per CDR3 protein. This table holds 250,000 to 350,000 distinct CDR3 sequences, around 22% found once. Material: PBMCs from blood, obtained about 20 months after vaccination. The receptors derive from a man aged 45 to 70 who received an inactivated influenza vaccine.

The gene calls are TRBV3-1 and TRBJ2-1, with TRBD2 as a possible D gene (5 bases). CDR3 length: 14 residues. V shed 4 bases and J shed 6 bases, with 13 bases lying between them. Germline CDR1 and CDR2: LGHDT and YNNKEL (reference sequence). This chain's CDR3 is CASSPGGPGNEQFF. As DNA, the CDR3 is TGTGCCAGCAGCCCTGGCGGGCCGGGCAATGAGCAGTTCTTC.

This clonotype has more than one count but fewer than ten. V and J are TRBV5-1 and TRBJ1-6, with 7 positions matching TRBD1. The length of the CDR3 is 16 residues. Germline V lookup: CDR1 SGHRS, CDR2 YFSETQ. The J segment lost 7 bases and the V segment lost 0 bases, leaving 7 bases of the junction unmatched. CDR3: CASSLEAGGDNSPLHF. In nucleotides, the CDR3 is TGCGCCAGCAGCTTGGAGGCAGGGGGGGACAATTCACCCCTCCACTTT. Filled out from reference TRBV5-1 and TRBJ1-6, the complete variable domain reads KAGVTQTPRYLIKTRGQQVTLSCSPISGHRSVSWYQQTPGQGLQFLFEYFSETQRNKGNFPGRFSGRQFSNSRSEMNVSTLELGDSALYLCASSLEAGGDNSPLHFGNGTRLTVT.

This clonotype was counted only a few times. V and J are TRBV20-1 and TRBJ1-5; D remains unclear. CDR1 is DFQATT, CDR2 SNEGSKA, per germline (reference sequence). The ends were cut back, 4 bases at V and 0 bases at J, with 7 bases in the middle. The CDR3 length is 13 residues. This CDR3 reads CSANKDSNQPQHF. DNA for the CDR3: TGCAGTGCTAATAAAGATAGCAATCAGCCCCAGCATTTT.

The rearrangement uses TRBV7-8 and TRBJ1-1; 12 positions agree with TRBD1. The CDR3 has 16 amino acids. The trim removed 5 bases at V and 2 bases at J, leaving 6 bases unmatched. CDR1 is SGHVS and CDR2 is FQNEAQ in the germline V gene. CDR3 in amino acids: CASSLGTGGINTEAFF. Here the CDR3 DNA reads TGTGCCAGCAGCCTTGGGACAGGGGGCATAAACACTGAAGCTTTCTTT.

This clonotype was seen many times. The chain couples TRBV20-1 to TRBJ2-2, with 7 bases identical to TRBD2. Germline V lookup: CDR1 DFQATT, CDR2 SNEGSKA (reference sequence). The CDR3 is made up of 15 amino acids. V was clipped by 2 bases and J by 5 bases; unmatched bases: 8. CDR3 sequence (DNA): TGCAGTGCTAGACGTCCTAGCGGACCGACCGGGGAGCTGTTTTTT. This translates into CSARRPSGPTGELFF.

This clonotype has ten or more counts. The genes are TRBV12-3 or TRBV12-4 and TRBJ2-7, with 8 bases identical to TRBD2. Trimming cost V 7 bases and J 2 bases; bases outside gene matches: 10. The CDR3 has 15 amino acids. CDR3 DNA sequence: TGTGCCAGCACCCGAAAGGGGCGGGGGGCCTACGAGCAGTACTTC. Amino acid sequence: CASTRKGRGAYEQYF.

The V and J genes are TRBV2 and TRBJ1-3, with D unclear. V shed 3 bases and J shed 0 bases, with 21 bases lying between them. CDR1 and CDR2 (germline): SNHLY, FYNNEI. This CDR3 is 19 amino acids long. The CDR3 loop is CASSELTARGPRSGNTIYF. The DNA of the CDR3 is TGTGCCAGCAGTGAGCTAACTGCACGCGGACCGCGCTCTGGAAACACCATATATTTT.

In its sample, this clonotype was seen a few times. This chain connects TRBV2 to TRBJ2-4; TRBD1 aligns across 7 bases. This CDR3 comprises 13 residues. Germline V gene lookup returns CDR1 SNHLY and CDR2 FYNNEI. With V trimmed by 6 bases and J by 4 bases, 3 bases remained unmatched. Here the CDR3 DNA reads TGTGCCAGCAGCCGGGACAGAAAAAACATTCAGTACTTC. It yields the protein CASSRDRKNIQYF.

This clonotype was picked up a small number of times. This chain uses TRBV5-6 with TRBJ1-6, with 9 bases fitting TRBD1. Trimming at V came to 1 base and at J to 7 bases, leaving 3 bases not matched to a gene. The germline V gene encodes CDR1 SGHDT and CDR2 YYEEEE. CDR3 length: 15 amino acids. The DNA of the CDR3 is TGTGCCAGCAGCTTGTATGGACAGGGGAATTCACCCCTCCACTTT. Its protein product is CASSLYGQGNSPLHF.

The V and J genes are TRBV25-1 and TRBJ2-7, with 7 bases aligning to TRBD2. J lost 6 bases, V lost 6 bases, and 11 bases had no gene match. CDR3 size: 14 residues. Germline CDR1 reads MGHDK; CDR2 reads SYGVNS. The CDR3 coding sequence is TGTGCCAGCAGCCGGGGAGGGGACCAAGGCGAGCAGTACTTC. Translating it yields CASSRGGDQGEQYF.